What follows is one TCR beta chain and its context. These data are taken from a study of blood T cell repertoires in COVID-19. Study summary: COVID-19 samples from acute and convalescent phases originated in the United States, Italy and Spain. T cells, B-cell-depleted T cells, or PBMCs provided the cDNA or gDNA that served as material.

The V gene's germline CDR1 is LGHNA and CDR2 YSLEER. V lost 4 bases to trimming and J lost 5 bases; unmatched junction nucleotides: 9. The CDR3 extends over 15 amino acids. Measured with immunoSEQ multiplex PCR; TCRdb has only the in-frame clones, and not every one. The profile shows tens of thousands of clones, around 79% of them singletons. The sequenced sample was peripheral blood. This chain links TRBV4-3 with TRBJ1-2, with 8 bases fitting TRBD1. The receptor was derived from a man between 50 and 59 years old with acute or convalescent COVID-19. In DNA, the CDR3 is TGCGCCAGCAGCCCGGGACAGGCCGTAGTTTATGGCTACACCTTC. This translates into CASSPGQAVVYGYTF.